The 4 T cell receptor beta chains below all came from one sample that was sequenced in a study of T cell responses to AZD1222 COVID-19 vaccine. This table comes from immunoSEQ multiplex PCR, and its TCRdb copy is limited to in-frame clones, with some not included. In the table there are around 160,000 clones, approximately 94% of which are singletons. The specimen was peripheral blood, collected 28 days after the second AZD1222 dose. All receptors come from an adult who received the AZD1222 COVID-19 vaccine.

The rearrangement uses TRBV6-6 and TRBJ2-7; 11 bases align to TRBD2. J gave up 2 bases and V 5 bases, and 11 bases lay outside the gene matches. Germline CDR1 reads MNHNY; CDR2 reads SVGAGI (reference sequence). The CDR3 is made up of 17 amino acids. The chain's CDR3 is CASSRPGTSGGAYEQYF. CDR3 nucleotide sequence: TGTGCCAGCAGTCGCCCGGGGACTAGCGGAGGGGCCTACGAGCAGTACTTC.

The chain joins TRBV9 to TRBJ2-7; perhaps TRBD2 as D (5 bases). Looked up from germline, CDR1 is SGDLS and CDR2 is YYNGEE. This CDR3 comprises 15 residues. V was trimmed by 4 bases and J by 3 bases, leaving 17 bases between them. CDR3 protein: CASSYTPTNNYEQYF. DNA for the CDR3: TGTGCCAGCAGCTACACGCCGACTAACAACTACGAGCAGTACTTC.

DNA for the CDR3: TGCAGCGTTGAAGAGGGAGGGGATGAAAAACTGTTTTTT. Amino acids: CSVEEGGDEKLFF. This chain connects TRBV29-1 to TRBJ1-4, with D possibly TRBD1 on 5 matching bases. V lost 0 bases to trimming and J lost 6 bases, with 8 bases between them. Looked up from germline, CDR1 is SQVTM and CDR2 is ANQGSEA. The CDR3 has 13 residues.

The chain joins TRBV27 to TRBJ1-1, with D unresolved. V was pared by 5 bases and J by 4 bases, with 11 bases between. CDR1 is MNHEY, CDR2 SMNVEV, per germline (reference sequence). There are 13 residues in the CDR3. CDR3 bases: TGTGCCAGCAGTCGGGGTCGGGGCACTGAAGCTTTCTTT. Protein: CASSRGRGTEAFF.